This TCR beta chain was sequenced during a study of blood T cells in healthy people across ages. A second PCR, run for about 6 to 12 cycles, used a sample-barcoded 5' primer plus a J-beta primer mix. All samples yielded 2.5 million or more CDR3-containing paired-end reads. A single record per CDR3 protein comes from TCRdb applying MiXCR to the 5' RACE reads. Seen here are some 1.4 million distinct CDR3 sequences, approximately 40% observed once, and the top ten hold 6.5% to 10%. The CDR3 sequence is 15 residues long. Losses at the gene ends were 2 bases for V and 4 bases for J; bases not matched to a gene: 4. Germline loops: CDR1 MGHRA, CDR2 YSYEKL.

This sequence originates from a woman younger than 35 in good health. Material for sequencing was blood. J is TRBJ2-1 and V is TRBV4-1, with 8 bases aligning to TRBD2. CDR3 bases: TGCGCCAGCAGCCAATGGACGGGGGGGTACAATGAGCAGTTCTTC. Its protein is CASSQWTGGYNEQFF.